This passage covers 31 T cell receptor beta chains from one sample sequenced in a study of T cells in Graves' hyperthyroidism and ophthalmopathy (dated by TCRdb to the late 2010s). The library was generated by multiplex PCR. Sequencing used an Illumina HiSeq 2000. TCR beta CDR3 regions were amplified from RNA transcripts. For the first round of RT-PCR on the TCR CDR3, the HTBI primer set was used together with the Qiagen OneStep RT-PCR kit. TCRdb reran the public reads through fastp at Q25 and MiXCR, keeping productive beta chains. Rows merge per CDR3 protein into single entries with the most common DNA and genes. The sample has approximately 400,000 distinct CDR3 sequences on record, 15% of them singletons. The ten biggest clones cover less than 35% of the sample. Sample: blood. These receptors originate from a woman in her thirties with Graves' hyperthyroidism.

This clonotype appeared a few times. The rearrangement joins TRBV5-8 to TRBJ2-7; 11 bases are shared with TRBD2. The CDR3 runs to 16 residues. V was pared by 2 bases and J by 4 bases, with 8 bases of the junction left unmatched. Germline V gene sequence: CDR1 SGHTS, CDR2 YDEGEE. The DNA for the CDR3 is TGTGCCAGCAGCTTCACTAGCGGGAGCAGGACGTACGAGCAGTACTTC. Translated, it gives CASSFTSGSRTYEQYF.

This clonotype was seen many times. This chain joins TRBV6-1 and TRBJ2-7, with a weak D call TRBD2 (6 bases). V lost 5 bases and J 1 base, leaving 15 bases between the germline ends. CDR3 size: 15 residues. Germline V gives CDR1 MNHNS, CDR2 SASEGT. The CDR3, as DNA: TGTGCCAGCAGTCAACCGGGACTGGGATCCTACGAGCAGTACTTC. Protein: CASSQPGLGSYEQYF.

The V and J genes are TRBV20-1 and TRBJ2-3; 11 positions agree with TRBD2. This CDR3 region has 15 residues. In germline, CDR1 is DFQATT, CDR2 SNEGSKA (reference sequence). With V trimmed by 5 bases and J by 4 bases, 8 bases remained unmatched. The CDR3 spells CSAGIAGGPPDTQYF. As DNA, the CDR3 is TGCAGTGCTGGAATAGCGGGAGGGCCCCCAGATACGCAGTATTTT.

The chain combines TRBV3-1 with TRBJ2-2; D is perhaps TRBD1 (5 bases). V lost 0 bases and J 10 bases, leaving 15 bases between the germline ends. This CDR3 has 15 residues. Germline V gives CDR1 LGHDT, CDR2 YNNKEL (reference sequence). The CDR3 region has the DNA TGTGCCAGCAGCCAAGATGGCAGGGCTCGTGTGGAGCTGTTTTTT. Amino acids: CASSQDGRARVELFF. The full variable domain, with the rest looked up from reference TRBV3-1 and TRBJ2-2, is DTAVSQTPKYLVTQMGNDKSIKCEQNLGHDTMYWYKQDSKKFLKIMFSYNNKELIINETVPNRFSPKSPDKAHLNLHINSLELGDSAVYFCASSQDGRARVELFFGEGSRLTVL.

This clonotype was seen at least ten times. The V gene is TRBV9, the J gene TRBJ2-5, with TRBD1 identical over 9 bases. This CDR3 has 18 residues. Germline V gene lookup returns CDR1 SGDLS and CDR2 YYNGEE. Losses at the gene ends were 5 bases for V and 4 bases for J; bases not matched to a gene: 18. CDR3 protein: CASRGRKGQGSFRETQYF. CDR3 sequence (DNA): TGTGCCAGCAGAGGAAGGAAAGGACAGGGGAGTTTTCGAGAGACCCAGTACTTC. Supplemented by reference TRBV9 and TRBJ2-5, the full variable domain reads DSGVTQTPKHLITATGQRVTLRCSPRSGDLSVYWYQQSLDQGLQFLIQYYNGEERAKGNILERFSAQQFPDLHSELNLSSLELGDSALYFCASRGRKGQGSFRETQYFGPGTRLLVL.

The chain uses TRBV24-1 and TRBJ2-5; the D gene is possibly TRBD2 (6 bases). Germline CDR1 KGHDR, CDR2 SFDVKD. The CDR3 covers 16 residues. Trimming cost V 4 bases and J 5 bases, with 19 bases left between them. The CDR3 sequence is CATSEPAGGTRETQYF. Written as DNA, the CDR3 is TGTGCCACCAGTGAGCCCGCCGGAGGGACGAGGGAGACCCAGTACTTC.

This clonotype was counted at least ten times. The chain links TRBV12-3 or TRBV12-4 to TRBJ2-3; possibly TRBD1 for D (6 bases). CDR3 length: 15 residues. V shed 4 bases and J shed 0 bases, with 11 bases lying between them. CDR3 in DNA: TGTGCCAGCAGTTCCTGGACAGAAAGCACAGATACGCAGTATTTT. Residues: CASSSWTESTDTQYF.

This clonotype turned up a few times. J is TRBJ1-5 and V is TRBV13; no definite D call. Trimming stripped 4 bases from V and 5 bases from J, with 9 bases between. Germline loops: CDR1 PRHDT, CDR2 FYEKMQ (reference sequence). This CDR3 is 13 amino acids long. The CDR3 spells CASSSTAHQPQHF. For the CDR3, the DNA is TGTGCCAGCAGCTCTACCGCTCATCAGCCCCAGCATTTT.

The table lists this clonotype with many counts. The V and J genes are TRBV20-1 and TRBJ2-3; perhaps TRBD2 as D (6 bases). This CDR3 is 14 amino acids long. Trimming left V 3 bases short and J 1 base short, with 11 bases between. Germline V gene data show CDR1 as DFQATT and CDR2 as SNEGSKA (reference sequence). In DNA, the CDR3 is TGCAGTGCTAGTTTACAGCGGGGCACAGATACGCAGTATTTT. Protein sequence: CSASLQRGTDTQYF.

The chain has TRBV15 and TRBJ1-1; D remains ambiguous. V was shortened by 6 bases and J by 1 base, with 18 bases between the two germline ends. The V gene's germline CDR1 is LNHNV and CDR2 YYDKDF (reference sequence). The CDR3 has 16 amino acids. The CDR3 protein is CATRAPRPGGNTEAFF. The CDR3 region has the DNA TGTGCCACCAGGGCGCCCCGCCCAGGAGGGAACACTGAAGCTTTCTTT. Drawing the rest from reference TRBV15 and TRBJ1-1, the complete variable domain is DAMVIQNPRYQVTQFGKPVTLSCSQTLNHNVMYWYQQKSSQAPKLLFHYYDKDFNNEADTPDNFQSRRPNTSFCFLDIRSPGLGDTAMYLCATRAPRPGGNTEAFFGQGTRLTVV.

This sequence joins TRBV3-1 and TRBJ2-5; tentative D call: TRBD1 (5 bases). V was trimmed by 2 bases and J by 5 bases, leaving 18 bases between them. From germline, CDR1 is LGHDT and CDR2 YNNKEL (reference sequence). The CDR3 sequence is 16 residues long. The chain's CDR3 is CASSQRFRDGRETQYF. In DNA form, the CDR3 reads TGTGCCAGCAGCCAAAGGTTCAGGGATGGCCGGGAGACCCAGTACTTC.

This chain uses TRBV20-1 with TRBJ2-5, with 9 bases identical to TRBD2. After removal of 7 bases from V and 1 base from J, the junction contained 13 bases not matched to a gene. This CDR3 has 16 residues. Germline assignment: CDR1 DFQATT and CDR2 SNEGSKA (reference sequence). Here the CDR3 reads CSVGDSSGRTQETQYF. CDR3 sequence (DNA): TGCAGTGTGGGGGATTCGAGCGGGAGGACCCAAGAGACCCAGTACTTC.

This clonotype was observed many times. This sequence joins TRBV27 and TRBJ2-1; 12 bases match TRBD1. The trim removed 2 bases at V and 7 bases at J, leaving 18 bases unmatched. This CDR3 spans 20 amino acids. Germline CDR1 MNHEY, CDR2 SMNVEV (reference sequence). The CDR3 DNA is TGTGCCAGCAGTTTACACCCCGCCGGGGAGGGACAGGGGGCAAGGAATGAGCAGTTCTTC. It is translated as CASSLHPAGEGQGARNEQFF.

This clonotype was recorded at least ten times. The CDR3 sequence is CASYEGQITYEQYF. The CDR3 DNA reads TGTGCCTCATACGAGGGACAGATCACCTACGAGCAGTACTTC. The gene calls are TRBV2 and TRBJ2-7; 7 bases match TRBD1. J lost 2 bases, V lost 11 bases, and 12 bases had no gene match. The length of the CDR3 is 14 residues. Germline V lookup: CDR1 SNHLY, CDR2 FYNNEI. Based on the CDR3 plus reference TRBV2 and TRBJ2-7, the full variable domain is EPEVTQTPSHQVTQMGQEVILRCVPISNHLYFYWYRQILGQKVEFLVSFYNNEISEKSEIFDDQFSVERPDGSNFTLKIRSTKLEDSAMYFCASYEGQITYEQYFGPGTRLTVT.

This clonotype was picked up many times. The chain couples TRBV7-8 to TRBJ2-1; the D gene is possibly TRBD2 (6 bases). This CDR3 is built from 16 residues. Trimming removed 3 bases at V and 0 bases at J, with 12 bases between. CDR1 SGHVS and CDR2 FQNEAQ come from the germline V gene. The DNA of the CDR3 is TGTGCCAGCAGCTTCGGACGGGAGAGCTCCTACAATGAGCAGTTCTTC. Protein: CASSFGRESSYNEQFF.

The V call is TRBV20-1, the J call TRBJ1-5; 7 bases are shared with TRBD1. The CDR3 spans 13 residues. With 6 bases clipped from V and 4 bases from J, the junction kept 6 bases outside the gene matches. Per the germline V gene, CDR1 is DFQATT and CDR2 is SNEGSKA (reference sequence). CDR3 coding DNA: TGCAGTGCAAACGACAGGGTTAATCAGCCCCAGCATTTT. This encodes CSANDRVNQPQHF.

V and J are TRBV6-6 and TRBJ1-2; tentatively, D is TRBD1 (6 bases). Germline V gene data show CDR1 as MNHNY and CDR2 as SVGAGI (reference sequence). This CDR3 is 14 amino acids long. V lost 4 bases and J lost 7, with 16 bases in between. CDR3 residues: CASSSQGTLAGYTF. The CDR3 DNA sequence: TGTGCCAGCAGTTCTCAGGGGACCCTAGCTGGCTACACCTTC.

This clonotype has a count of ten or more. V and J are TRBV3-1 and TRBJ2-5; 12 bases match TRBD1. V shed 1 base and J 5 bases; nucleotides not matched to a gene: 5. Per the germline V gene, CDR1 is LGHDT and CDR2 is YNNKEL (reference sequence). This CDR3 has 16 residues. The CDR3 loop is CASSQALGTGGETQYF. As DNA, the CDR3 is TGTGCCAGCAGCCAAGCACTCGGGACAGGGGGCGAGACCCAGTACTTC.

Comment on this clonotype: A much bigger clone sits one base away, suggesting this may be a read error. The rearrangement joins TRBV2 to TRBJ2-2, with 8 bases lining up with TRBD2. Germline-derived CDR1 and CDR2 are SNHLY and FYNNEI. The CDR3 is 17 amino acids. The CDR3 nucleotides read TGTGCCAGCAGTGAAGGGCTAGCGGGTTCGAACACCGGGGAGCCGTTTTTT. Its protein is CASSEGLAGSNTGEPFF. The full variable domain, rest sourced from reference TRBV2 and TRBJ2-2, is EPEVTQTPSHQVTQMGQEVILRCVPISNHLYFYWYRQILGQKVEFLVSFYNNEISEKSEIFDDQFSVERPDGSNFTLKIRSTKLEDSAMYFCASSEGLAGSNTGEPFFGEGSRLTVL.

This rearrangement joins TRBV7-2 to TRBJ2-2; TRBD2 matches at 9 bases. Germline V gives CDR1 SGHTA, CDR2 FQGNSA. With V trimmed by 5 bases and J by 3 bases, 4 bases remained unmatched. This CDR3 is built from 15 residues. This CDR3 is CASSLIAGDTGELFF. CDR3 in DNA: TGTGCCAGCAGCCTTATAGCGGGAGACACCGGGGAGCTGTTTTTT.

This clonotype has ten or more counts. CDR3 nucleotides: TGTGCCAGCAGTGTTGACAGGGACACTGAAGCTTTCTTT. Translated: CASSVDRDTEAFF. This sequence joins TRBV19 and TRBJ1-1; 7 bases fit TRBD1. The CDR3 covers 13 residues. The germline V gene has CDR1 LNHDA and CDR2 SQIVND (reference sequence). V lost 9 bases, J lost 3 bases, and 7 bases stayed unmatched.

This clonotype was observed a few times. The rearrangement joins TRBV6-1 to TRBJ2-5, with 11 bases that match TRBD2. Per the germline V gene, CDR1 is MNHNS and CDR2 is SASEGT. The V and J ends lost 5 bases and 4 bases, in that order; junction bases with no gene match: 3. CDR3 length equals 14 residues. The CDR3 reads CASSKTSGRETQYF. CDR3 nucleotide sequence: TGTGCCAGCAGTAAAACTAGCGGGAGAGAGACCCAGTACTTC.

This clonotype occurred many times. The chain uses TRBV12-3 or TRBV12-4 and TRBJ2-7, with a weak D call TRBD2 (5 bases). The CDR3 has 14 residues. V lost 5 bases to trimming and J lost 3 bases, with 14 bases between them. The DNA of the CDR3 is TGTGCCAGCAGTACCTTAGACGGGGACTACGAGCAGTACTTC. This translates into CASSTLDGDYEQYF.

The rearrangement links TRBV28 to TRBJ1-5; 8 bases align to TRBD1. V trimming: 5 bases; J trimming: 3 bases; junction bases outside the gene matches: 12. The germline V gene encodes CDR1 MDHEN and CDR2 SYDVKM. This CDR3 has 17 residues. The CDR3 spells CASSTLTGGRSNQPQHF. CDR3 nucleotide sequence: TGTGCCAGCAGTACCTTAACAGGGGGTAGGTCCAATCAGCCCCAGCATTTT.

The CDR3 DNA reads TGTGCCAGCAGCCACACCCCGAGGAGAGGCGAGCAGTTCTTC. Its protein is CASSHTPRRGEQFF. The chain joins TRBV7-9 to TRBJ2-1; no clear D. V lost 5 bases, J lost 10 bases, and 18 bases lay in between. The CDR3 contains 14 residues. Germline assignment: CDR1 SEHNR and CDR2 FQNEAQ (reference sequence).

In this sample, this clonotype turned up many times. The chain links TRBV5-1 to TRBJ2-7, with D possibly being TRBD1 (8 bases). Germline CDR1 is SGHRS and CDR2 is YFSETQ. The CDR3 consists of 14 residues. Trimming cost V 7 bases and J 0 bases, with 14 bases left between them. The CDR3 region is CASGQGGTSYEQYF. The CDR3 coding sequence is TGCGCCAGCGGACAGGGAGGGACCTCCTACGAGCAGTACTTC.

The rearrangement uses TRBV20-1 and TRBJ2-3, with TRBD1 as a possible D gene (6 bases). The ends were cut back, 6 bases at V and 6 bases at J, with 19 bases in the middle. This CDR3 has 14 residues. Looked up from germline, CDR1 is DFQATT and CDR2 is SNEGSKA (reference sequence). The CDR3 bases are TGCAGTGCCAGCAGCTCTTCCCAGGGGGATACGCAGTATTTT. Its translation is CSASSSSQGDTQYF.

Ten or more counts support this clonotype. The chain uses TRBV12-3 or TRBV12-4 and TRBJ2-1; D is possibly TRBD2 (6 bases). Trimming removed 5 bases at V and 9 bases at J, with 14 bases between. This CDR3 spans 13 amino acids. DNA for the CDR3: TGTGCCAGCAGTCCGACGACTAGTAGTGAGCAGTTCTTC. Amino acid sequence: CASSPTTSSEQFF.

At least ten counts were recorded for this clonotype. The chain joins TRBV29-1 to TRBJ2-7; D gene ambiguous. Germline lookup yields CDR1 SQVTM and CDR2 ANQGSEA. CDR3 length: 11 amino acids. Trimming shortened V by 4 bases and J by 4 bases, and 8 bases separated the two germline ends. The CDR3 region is CSVGSRYEQYF. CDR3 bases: TGCAGCGTTGGTTCCAGATACGAGCAGTACTTC.

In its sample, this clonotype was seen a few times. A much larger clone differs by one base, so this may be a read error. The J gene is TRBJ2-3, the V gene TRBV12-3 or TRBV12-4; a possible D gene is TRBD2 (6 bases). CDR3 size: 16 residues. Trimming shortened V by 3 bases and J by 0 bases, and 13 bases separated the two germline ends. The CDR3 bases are TGTGCCAGCAGTTTCAGCAGGAGGGAAAGCACAGATACGCAGTATTTT. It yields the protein CASSFSRRESTDTQYF.

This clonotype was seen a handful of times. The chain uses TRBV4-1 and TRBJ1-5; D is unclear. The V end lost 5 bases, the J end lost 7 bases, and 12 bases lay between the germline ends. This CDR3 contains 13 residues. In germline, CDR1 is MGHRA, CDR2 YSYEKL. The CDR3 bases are TGCGCCAGCAGCGAGGGCCTCGGCCAGCCCCAGCATTTT. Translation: CASSEGLGQPQHF.